A single sample gave rise to the 21 T cell receptor beta chains below, sequenced in a study of vaccination and CD4 T cells after COVID-19. These TCRs are of unknown antigen specificity. The treatment was: roughly 10-day PBMC culture with coronavirus spike peptide pools or control peptides (ViraFEST assay). Gathering of the CD4+ T cells, from the unexposed donor, took place before the COVID-19 pandemic (2011-2018). The Oncomine TCR Beta short-read assay was applied to DNA of cultured CD4+ T cells. MiXCR was run by TCRdb on the PCR reads, yielding one entry per CDR3 protein. In the table there are roughly 7,700 distinct CDR3 sequences, 56% of which are singletons. Input material: CD4+ T cells from blood, cultured in vitro. The origin of the receptors is a human donor in good health.

This chain links TRBV5-1 with TRBJ2-1, with 8 bases aligning to TRBD2. V lost 3 bases to trimming and J lost 5 bases; unmatched junction nucleotides: 7. Germline CDR1 is SGHRS and CDR2 is YFSETQ. There are 15 residues in the CDR3. Here the CDR3 reads CASSSGLARDNEQFF. CDR3 coding DNA: TGCGCCAGCAGCTCAGGACTAGCTCGGGACAATGAGCAGTTCTTC.

The V and J genes are TRBV7-9 and TRBJ1-4; D gene uncertain. The V gene lost 4 bases and the J gene lost 0 bases, with 15 bases spanning the gap. Germline V gene data show CDR1 as SEHNR and CDR2 as FQNEAQ (reference sequence). This CDR3 is built from 17 residues. DNA of the CDR3: TGTGCCAGCAGCTCAACGCGTACAGAGCCAACTAATGAAAAACTGTTTTTT. This encodes CASSSTRTEPTNEKLFF.

In this sample, this clonotype turned up a few times. This chain uses TRBV2 with TRBJ1-5; 10 positions agree with TRBD1. With 8 bases clipped from V and 4 bases from J, the junction kept 2 bases outside the gene matches. Germline values: CDR1 SNHLY, CDR2 FYNNEI. The CDR3 has 13 amino acids. CDR3 sequence (DNA): TGTGCCAGCCTGGGACAGGGGAATCAGCCCCAGCATTTT. Translation gives CASLGQGNQPQHF.

The chain is built from TRBV11-2 and TRBJ2-5; D remains unclear. Germline CDR1 and CDR2: SGHAT and FQNNGV. Trimming removed 0 bases from V and 1 base from J, with 9 bases in between. This CDR3 region has 15 residues. The CDR3 region has the DNA TGTGCCAGCAGCTTAGAGGGATCCGCCCAAGAGACCCAGTACTTC. This codes for CASSLEGSAQETQYF.

The chain employs TRBV19 and TRBJ1-5; D gene ambiguous. This CDR3 has 14 amino acids. V was shortened by 2 bases and J by 1 base, with 6 bases between the two germline ends. Germline V gene data show CDR1 as LNHDA and CDR2 as SQIVND (reference sequence). This CDR3 is CASSITVSNQPQHF. The CDR3 DNA reads TGTGCCAGTAGTATAACCGTAAGCAATCAGCCCCAGCATTTT.

The chain links TRBV20-1 to TRBJ2-6, with 7 bases matching TRBD1. The V and J ends lost 5 bases and 2 bases, in that order; junction bases with no gene match: 9. The CDR3 consists of 16 residues. CDR1 and CDR2 from the germline V gene are DFQATT and SNEGSKA (reference sequence). The CDR3: CSAGISTGAGANVLTF. CDR3 bases: TGCAGTGCTGGTATTTCAACAGGGGCTGGGGCCAACGTCCTGACTTTC.

The CDR3 bases are TGCAGTGCTAGAGATCGGCTTAGCAATCAGCCCCAGCATTTT. Translated: CSARDRLSNQPQHF. The chain couples TRBV20-1 to TRBJ1-5; no definite D call. From germline, CDR1 is DFQATT and CDR2 SNEGSKA (reference sequence). The V and J ends lost 0 bases and 0 bases respectively, with 6 bases between them. The CDR3 is made up of 14 amino acids.

This clonotype has more than one count but fewer than ten. The chain joins TRBV6-1 to TRBJ1-5; D not certain. The V end was cut by 6 bases, the J end by 6 bases, with 18 bases between. Looked up from germline, CDR1 is MNHNS and CDR2 is SASEGT. The CDR3 has 15 residues. The CDR3 DNA reads as TGTGCCAGCAGCCCGGACTCGGTAGGCGGTCAGCCCCAGCATTTT. This gives the protein CASSPDSVGGQPQHF.

This chain uses TRBV7-2 with TRBJ1-5, with no clear D. CDR1 is SGHTA and CDR2 is FQGNSA in the germline V gene. The V and J ends lost 6 bases and 7 bases respectively, with 16 bases between them. The CDR3 is 14 residues long. CDR3 sequence reads: CASSPFGPQQPQHF. In DNA, the CDR3 is TGTGCCAGCAGTCCCTTTGGCCCACAGCAGCCCCAGCATTTT.

The genes are TRBV3-1 and TRBJ1-2; D possibly corresponds to TRBD1 (6 bases). Germline CDR1 reads LGHDT; CDR2 reads YNNKEL (reference sequence). The V gene lost 0 bases and the J gene lost 7 bases, with 15 bases spanning the gap. The CDR3 length is 15 residues. The DNA of the CDR3 is TGTGCCAGCAGCCAAGAACCCAGGGGCTTAAGTGGCTACACCTTC. This codes for CASSQEPRGLSGYTF.

The chain carries TRBV20-1 and TRBJ2-5; 10 bases match TRBD2. The germline V gene has CDR1 DFQATT and CDR2 SNEGSKA (reference sequence). This CDR3 has 12 residues. Unmatched junction bases numbered 4, after V lost 3 bases and J lost 9 bases. The CDR3 here is CSASPLAGAQYF. The CDR3 DNA reads as TGCAGTGCTAGTCCCCTAGCGGGAGCCCAGTACTTC.

This clonotype was seen a handful of times. The V and J genes are TRBV25-1 and TRBJ2-5; D possibly corresponds to TRBD2 (5 bases). CDR1 MGHDK and CDR2 SYGVNS come from the germline V gene. The CDR3 totals 15 residues. The V gene lost 8 bases and the J gene lost 2 bases, with 18 bases spanning the gap. This CDR3 is CASQAFSGKQETQYF. CDR3 nucleotides: TGTGCCAGCCAAGCCTTTTCGGGGAAACAAGAGACCCAGTACTTC.

This clonotype was observed a handful of times. CDR3 nucleotides: TGTGCCAGCAGTTGGATTCAGGGGAACACTGAAGCTTTCTTT. Its protein product is CASSWIQGNTEAFF. The chain carries TRBV6-5 and TRBJ1-1, with TRBD1 as a possible D gene (5 bases). The CDR3 loop spans 14 amino acids. Trimming stripped 4 bases from V and 1 base from J, with 10 bases between. Germline V gives CDR1 MNHEY, CDR2 SVGAGI.

The chain has TRBV11-3 and TRBJ1-1, with a weak D call TRBD1 (5 bases). From germline, CDR1 is SGHNT and CDR2 YENEEA. The CDR3 runs 13 residues. The V gene lost 4 bases and the J gene lost 6 bases, with 12 bases spanning the gap. CDR3 DNA: TGTGCCAGCAGCTCGCCCCGGGACCCTGAAGCTTTCTTT. Its translation: CASSSPRDPEAFF.

The chain couples TRBV2 to TRBJ2-3, with no clear D. Germline values: CDR1 SNHLY, CDR2 FYNNEI. V lost 3 bases and J lost 0, with 10 bases in between. The CDR3 extends over 15 amino acids. CDR3 loop: CASSDGGYSTDTQYF. CDR3 DNA sequence: TGTGCCAGCAGTGACGGCGGATATAGCACAGATACGCAGTATTTT. Together with reference TRBV2 and TRBJ2-3, the CDR3 gives the full variable domain: EPEVTQTPSHQVTQMGQEVILRCVPISNHLYFYWYRQILGQKVEFLVSFYNNEISEKSEIFDDQFSVERPDGSNFTLKIRSTKLEDSAMYFCASSDGGYSTDTQYFGPGTRLTVL.

The chain has TRBV6-1 and TRBJ2-2, with 8 bases fitting TRBD1. J gave up 7 bases and V 1 base, and 20 bases lay outside the gene matches. Germline values: CDR1 MNHNS, CDR2 SASEGT. The CDR3 extends over 20 amino acids. CDR3 sequence: CASSEGIEVARGPLVGELFF. In DNA form, the CDR3 reads TGTGCCAGCAGTGAAGGGATAGAGGTTGCCAGGGGGCCGCTGGTCGGGGAGCTGTTTTTT.

In its sample, this clonotype was seen a few times. This chain uses TRBV6-1 with TRBJ2-7; tentatively, D is TRBD2 (6 bases). The CDR3 contains 14 residues. Germline CDR1 reads MNHNS; CDR2 reads SASEGT. Trimming removed 5 bases from V and 0 bases from J, with 11 bases in between. Here the CDR3 DNA reads TGTGCCAGCAGTAGATTGGGAGGCTCCTACGAGCAGTACTTC. This codes for CASSRLGGSYEQYF.

The J gene is TRBJ2-1, the V gene TRBV15; D is possibly TRBD2 (6 bases). The CDR3 has 15 amino acids. In germline, CDR1 is LNHNV, CDR2 YYDKDF (reference sequence). V was trimmed by 0 bases and J by 4 bases, leaving 10 bases between them. Here the CDR3 reads CATSRDSGDYNEQFF. The DNA of the CDR3 is TGTGCCACCAGCAGAGATTCGGGGGATTACAATGAGCAGTTCTTC.

CDR3 coding DNA: TGTGCCAGTAGTATATCAGGAAGACAGCCCCAGCATTTT. It codes for CASSISGRQPQHF. The chain carries TRBV19 and TRBJ1-5, with D unresolved. Trimming shortened V by 2 bases and J by 7 bases, and 9 bases separated the two germline ends. The V gene's germline CDR1 is LNHDA and CDR2 SQIVND (reference sequence). This CDR3 has 13 residues.

The rearrangement links TRBV30 to TRBJ2-3; D possibly corresponds to TRBD2 (5 bases). Germline loops: CDR1 GTSNPN, CDR2 SVGIG (reference sequence). The CDR3 totals 10 residues. The V end was cut by 5 bases, the J end by 10 bases, with 10 bases between. In nucleotides, the CDR3 is TGTGCCTGGGGAAAGGGAGCGCAGTATTTT. Translating it yields CAWGKGAQYF. The full variable domain, its missing parts supplied by reference TRBV30 and TRBJ2-3, is SQTIHQWPATLVQPVGSPLSLECTVEGTSNPNLYWYRQAAGRGLQLLFYSVGIGQISSEVPQNLSASRPQDRQFILSSKKLLLSDSGFYLCAWGKGAQYFGPGTRLTVL.

This chain joins TRBV6-2 or TRBV6-3 and TRBJ1-2, with a weak D call TRBD1 (6 bases). With 6 bases removed from V and 4 bases from J, the gap between germline ends came to 18 bases. The CDR3 contains 15 residues. Germline CDR1 and CDR2: MNHEY and SVGEGT. The CDR3: CASSPIPGQLYGYTF. DNA of the CDR3: TGTGCCAGCAGCCCGATTCCGGGACAACTCTATGGCTACACCTTC.